This TCR beta chain emerged from a study of T cells after yellow fever vaccination. Turning to the study itself: Where fractions had low cell numbers, libraries were prepared from them with the SMART-Seq v4 Ultra Low Input RNA kit.

Findings of the study overall: Reappearance after the booster was seen for most primary-vaccination clones, at about 95% CD4 and 85% to 90% CD8. Among all clonotypes, a small share was observed in both CD4 and CD8 compartments.

Germline V gene sequence: CDR1 MDHEN, CDR2 SYDVKM. The V end lost 6 bases, the J end lost 4 bases, and 12 bases lay between the germline ends. The CDR3 consists of 13 residues. Each CDR3 protein is one row after TCRdb ran MiXCR on the 5' RACE reads. Altogether some 250,000 distinct CDR3 sequences are present, 6.9% being singletons, with the ten largest covering roughly 0.93%. This clonotype has at least ten counts. Its cognate antigen is unknown. The TCR was taken from a man younger than 40 who received the YFV17D yellow fever vaccine. This sequence joins TRBV28 and TRBJ2-5, with D perhaps matching TRBD1 or TRBD2 (6 bases each). Sequencing used CD4+ T cells sorted from PBMCs, obtained 15 days after the yellow fever booster vaccination. The CDR3 loop reads CASREGVSETQYF. The CDR3, as DNA: TGTGCCAGCAGGGAGGGGGTATCAGAGACCCAGTACTTC.